The clone carrying this T cell receptor beta chain was recorded a few times. The antigen is undetermined. With a J-beta primer mix and a sample-barcoded 5' primer, a second PCR ran 7 to 11 cycles. TCRdb analysed the 5' RACE reads with MiXCR anew, one entry per CDR3 protein. Counted here are about 800,000 distinct CDR3 sequences, 58% occurring once; the ten biggest clones make up roughly 22%. The CDR3 runs to 13 residues. V lost 3 bases to trimming and J lost 7 bases, with 7 bases between them. This sample is part of a study of blood T cells in healthy people across ages. Overall study findings and caveats: Across the age range, TCR beta diversity per million T cells fell in a roughly linear way.

This receptor was identified in a man aged 25-45 years in good health. Sequenced input: blood. The V gene is TRBV12-3 or TRBV12-4, the J gene TRBJ1-6, with D possibly matching TRBD1 (5 bases). The CDR3 region is CASSLKGNSPLHF. CDR3 DNA sequence: TGTGCCAGCAGTTTGAAGGGGAATTCACCCCTCCACTTT.